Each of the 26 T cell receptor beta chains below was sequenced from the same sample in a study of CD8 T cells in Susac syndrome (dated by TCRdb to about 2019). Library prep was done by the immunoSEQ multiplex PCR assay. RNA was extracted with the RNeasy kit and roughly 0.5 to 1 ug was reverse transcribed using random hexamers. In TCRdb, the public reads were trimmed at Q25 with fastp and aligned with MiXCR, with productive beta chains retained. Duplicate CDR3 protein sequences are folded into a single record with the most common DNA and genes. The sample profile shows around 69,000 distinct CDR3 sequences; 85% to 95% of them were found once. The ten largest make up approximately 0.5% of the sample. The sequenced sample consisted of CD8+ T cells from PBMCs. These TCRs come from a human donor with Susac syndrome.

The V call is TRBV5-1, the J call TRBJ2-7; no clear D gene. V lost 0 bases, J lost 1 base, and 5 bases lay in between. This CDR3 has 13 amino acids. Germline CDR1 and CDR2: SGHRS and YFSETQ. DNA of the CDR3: TGCGCCAGCAGCTTGGACAAATCCTACGAGCAGTACTTC. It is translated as CASSLDKSYEQYF.

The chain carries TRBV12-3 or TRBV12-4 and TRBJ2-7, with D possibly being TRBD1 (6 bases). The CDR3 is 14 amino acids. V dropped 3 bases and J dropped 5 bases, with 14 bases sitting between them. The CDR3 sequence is CASSFLQGPHEQYF. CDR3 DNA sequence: TGTGCCAGCAGTTTTTTACAGGGACCCCACGAGCAGTACTTC.

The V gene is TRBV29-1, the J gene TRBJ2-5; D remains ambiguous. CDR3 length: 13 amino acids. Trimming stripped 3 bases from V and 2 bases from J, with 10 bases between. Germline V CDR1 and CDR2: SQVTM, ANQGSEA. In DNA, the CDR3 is TGCAGCGTTGAGACTGACTTACAAGAGACCCAGTACTTC. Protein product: CSVETDLQETQYF.

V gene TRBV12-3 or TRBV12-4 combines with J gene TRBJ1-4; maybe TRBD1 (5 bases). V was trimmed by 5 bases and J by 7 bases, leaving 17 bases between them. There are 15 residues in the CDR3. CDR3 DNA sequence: TGTGCCAGCAGTCCGCAGGGCGGGGGAGGTGAAAAACTGTTTTTT. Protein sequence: CASSPQGGGGEKLFF.

The CDR3 protein is CASSSPLVRDNEQFF. DNA for the CDR3: TGTGCCAGCAGTTCCCCTCTGGTCAGGGACAATGAGCAGTTCTTC. The V call is TRBV6-2 or TRBV6-3, the J call TRBJ2-1; D is perhaps TRBD1 (5 bases). V was clipped by 4 bases and J by 5 bases, with 15 bases between them. The germline CDR1 and CDR2 sequences are MNHEY and SVGEGT. The CDR3 has 15 residues.

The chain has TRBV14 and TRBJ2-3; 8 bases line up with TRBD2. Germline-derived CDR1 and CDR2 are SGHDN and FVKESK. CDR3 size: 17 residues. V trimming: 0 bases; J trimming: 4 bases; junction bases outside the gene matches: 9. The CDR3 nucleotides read TGTGCCAGCAGCCAAGATGTTACGGGGGGGCCCGCAGATACGCAGTATTTT. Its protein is CASSQDVTGGPADTQYF.

In DNA form, the CDR3 reads TGTGCCTGGGGTGGGGGACCCAAAAACATTCAGTACTTC. Residues: CAWGGGPKNIQYF. The rearrangement uses TRBV30 and TRBJ2-4; D is possibly TRBD1 or TRBD2 (5 bases each). In germline, CDR1 is GTSNPN, CDR2 SVGIG (reference sequence). The V gene lost 5 bases and the J gene lost 2 bases, with 10 bases spanning the gap. The CDR3 spans 13 residues.

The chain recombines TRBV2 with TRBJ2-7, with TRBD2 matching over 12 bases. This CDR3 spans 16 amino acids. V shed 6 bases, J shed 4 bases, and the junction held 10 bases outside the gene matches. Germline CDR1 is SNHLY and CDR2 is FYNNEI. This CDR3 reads CASSGGLAGGRYEQYF. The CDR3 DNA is TGTGCCAGCAGCGGGGGACTAGCGGGTGGGCGGTACGAGCAGTACTTC.

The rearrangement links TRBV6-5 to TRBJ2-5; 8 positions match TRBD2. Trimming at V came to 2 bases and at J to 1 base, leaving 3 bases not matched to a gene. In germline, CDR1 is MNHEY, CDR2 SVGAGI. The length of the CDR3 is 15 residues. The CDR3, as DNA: TGTGCCAGCAGTTACACTAGCGGAATCCAAGAGACCCAGTACTTC. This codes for CASSYTSGIQETQYF.

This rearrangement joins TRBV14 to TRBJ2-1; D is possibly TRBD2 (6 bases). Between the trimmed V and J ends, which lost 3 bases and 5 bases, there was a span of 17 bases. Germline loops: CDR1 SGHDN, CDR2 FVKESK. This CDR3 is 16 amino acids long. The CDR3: CASSHHPGLENNEQFF. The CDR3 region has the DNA TGTGCCAGCAGCCATCACCCGGGACTGGAAAACAATGAGCAGTTCTTC.

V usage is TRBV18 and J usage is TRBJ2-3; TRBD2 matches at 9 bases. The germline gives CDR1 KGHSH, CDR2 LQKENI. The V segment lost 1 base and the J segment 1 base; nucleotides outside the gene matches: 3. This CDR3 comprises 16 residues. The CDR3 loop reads CASSPLPSGGTDTQYF. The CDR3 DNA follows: TGTGCCAGCTCACCACTTCCTAGCGGGGGCACAGATACGCAGTATTTT.

The CDR3 DNA reads as TGTGCCAGCAGTCACGGTTCTAGCGGCAATGAGCAGTTCTTC. Protein: CASSHGSSGNEQFF. The chain uses TRBV28 and TRBJ2-1, with 7 bases fitting TRBD2. The CDR3 has 14 amino acids. CDR1 and CDR2 from the germline V gene are MDHEN and SYDVKM. Trimming removed 5 bases from V and 6 bases from J; junction bases left unmatched: 7.

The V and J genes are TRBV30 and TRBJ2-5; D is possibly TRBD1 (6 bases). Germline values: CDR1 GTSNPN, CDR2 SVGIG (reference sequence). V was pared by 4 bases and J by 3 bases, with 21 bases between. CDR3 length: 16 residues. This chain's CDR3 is CAWTPGVRVLEETQYF. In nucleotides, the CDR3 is TGTGCCTGGACCCCAGGGGTCAGGGTTTTGGAAGAGACCCAGTACTTC.

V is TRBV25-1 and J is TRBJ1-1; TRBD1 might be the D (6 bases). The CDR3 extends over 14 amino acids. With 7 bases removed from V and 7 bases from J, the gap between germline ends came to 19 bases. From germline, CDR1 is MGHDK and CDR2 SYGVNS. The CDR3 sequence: CASKPTPGAGEAFF. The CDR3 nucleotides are TGTGCCAGCAAACCTACCCCGGGGGCTGGTGAAGCTTTCTTT.

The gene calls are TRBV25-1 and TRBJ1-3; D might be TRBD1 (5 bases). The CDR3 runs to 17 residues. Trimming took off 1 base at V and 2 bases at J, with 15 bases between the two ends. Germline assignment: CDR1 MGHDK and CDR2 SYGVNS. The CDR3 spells CASSECPFGDAGNTIYF. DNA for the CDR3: TGTGCCAGCAGTGAATGTCCGTTTGGGGACGCTGGAAACACCATATATTTT.

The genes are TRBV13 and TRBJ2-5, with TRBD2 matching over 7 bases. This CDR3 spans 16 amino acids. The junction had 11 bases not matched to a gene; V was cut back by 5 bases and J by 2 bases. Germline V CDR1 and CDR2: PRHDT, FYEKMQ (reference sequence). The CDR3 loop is CASSPRGGRGQETQYF. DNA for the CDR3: TGTGCCAGCAGCCCCCGGGGAGGGAGAGGGCAAGAGACCCAGTACTTC.

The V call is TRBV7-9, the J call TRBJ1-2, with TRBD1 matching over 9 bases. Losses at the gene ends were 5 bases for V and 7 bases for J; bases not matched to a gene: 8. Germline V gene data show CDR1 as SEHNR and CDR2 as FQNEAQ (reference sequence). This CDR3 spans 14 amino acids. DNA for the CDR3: TGTGCCAGCAGCAGAAAACAGGGGGCGCTTGGCTACACCTTC. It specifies CASSRKQGALGYTF.

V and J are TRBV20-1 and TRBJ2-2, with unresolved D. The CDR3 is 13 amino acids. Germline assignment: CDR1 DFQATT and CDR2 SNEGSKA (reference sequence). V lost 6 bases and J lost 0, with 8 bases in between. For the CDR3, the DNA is TGCAGTGCCATGCCTACGAACACCGGGGAGCTGTTTTTT. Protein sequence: CSAMPTNTGELFF.

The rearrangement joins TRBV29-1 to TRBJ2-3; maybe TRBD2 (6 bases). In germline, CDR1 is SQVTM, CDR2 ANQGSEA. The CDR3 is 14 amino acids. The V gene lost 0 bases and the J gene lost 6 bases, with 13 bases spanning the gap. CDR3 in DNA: TGCAGCGTTGAAGATGGAGGGCTTGGTGATACGCAGTATTTT. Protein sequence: CSVEDGGLGDTQYF.

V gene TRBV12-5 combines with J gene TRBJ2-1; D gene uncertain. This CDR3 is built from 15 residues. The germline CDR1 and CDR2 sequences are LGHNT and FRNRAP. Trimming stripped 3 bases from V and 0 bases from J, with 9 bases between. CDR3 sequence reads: CASGFIQPSYNEQFF. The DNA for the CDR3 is TGTGCTAGTGGTTTTATACAGCCCTCCTACAATGAGCAGTTCTTC.

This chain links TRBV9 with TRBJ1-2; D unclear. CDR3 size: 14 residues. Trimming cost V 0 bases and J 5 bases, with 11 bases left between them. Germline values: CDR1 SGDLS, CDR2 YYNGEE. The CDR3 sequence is CASSVEGRGYGYTF. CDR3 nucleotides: TGTGCCAGCAGCGTAGAAGGGCGGGGTTATGGCTACACCTTC.

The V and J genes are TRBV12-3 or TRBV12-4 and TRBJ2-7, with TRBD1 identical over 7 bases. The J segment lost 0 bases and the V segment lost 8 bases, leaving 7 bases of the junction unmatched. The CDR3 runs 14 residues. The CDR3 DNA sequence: TGTGCCAGCGGCTGGACAGGCGTCTCCTACGAGCAGTACTTC. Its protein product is CASGWTGVSYEQYF.

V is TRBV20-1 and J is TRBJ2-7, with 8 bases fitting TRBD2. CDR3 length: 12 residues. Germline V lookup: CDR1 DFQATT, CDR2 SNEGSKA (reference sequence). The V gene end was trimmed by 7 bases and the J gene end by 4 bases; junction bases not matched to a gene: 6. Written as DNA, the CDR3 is TGCAGTGTCCAACTAGCGGAATACGAGCAGTACTTC. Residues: CSVQLAEYEQYF.

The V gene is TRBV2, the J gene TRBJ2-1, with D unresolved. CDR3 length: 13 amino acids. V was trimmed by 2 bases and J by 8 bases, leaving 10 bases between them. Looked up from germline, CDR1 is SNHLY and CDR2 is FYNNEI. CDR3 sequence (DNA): TGTGCCAGCAGTGAATTAGGGTACGATGAGCAGTTCTTC. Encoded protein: CASSELGYDEQFF. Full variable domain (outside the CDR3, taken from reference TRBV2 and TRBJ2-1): EPEVTQTPSHQVTQMGQEVILRCVPISNHLYFYWYRQILGQKVEFLVSFYNNEISEKSEIFDDQFSVERPDGSNFTLKIRSTKLEDSAMYFCASSELGYDEQFFGPGTRLTVL.

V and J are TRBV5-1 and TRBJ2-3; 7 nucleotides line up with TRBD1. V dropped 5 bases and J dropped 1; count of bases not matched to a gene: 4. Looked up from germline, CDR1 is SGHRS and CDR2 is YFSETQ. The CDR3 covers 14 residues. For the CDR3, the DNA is TGCGCCAGCAGTTGGACAGGTGGCACAGATACGCAGTATTTT. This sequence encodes CASSWTGGTDTQYF.

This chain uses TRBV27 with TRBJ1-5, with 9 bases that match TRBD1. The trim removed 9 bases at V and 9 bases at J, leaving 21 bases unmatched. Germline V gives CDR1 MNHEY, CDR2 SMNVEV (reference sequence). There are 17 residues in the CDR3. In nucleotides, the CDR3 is TGTGCCAGTCGAATGGGGACAGGGACAGGCGGTTCTTGGCCCCAGCATTTT. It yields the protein CASRMGTGTGGSWPQHF.